This entry describes one T cell receptor (beta chain). Its target is not known. The data stem from a study of regulatory T cells in long-lasting Graves disease. The study, taken as a whole, reports: A limited number of samples was an acknowledged limitation. TCR diversity was lower in persistent Graves' patients (versus newly diagnosed ones). TRBV28, TRBJ1-2 and TRBJ2-5 emerged as the favored segments in persistent disease.

The authors built TCR beta libraries using iRepertoire HTBI primers and Arm-PCR of CDR3 regions. TCRdb used MiXCR to reprocess the multiplex PCR reads, holding one entry per CDR3 protein. This table holds some 470,000 distinct CDR3 sequences, 20% to 25% found once. Time point in this sample: persistent/refractory GD, antithyroid drugs over 5 years with positive TRAb. RNA from PBMCs was the source of the TCR library. As collected, the peripheral blood samples measured 8 to 9 milliliters each and went into EDTA tubes. The junction had 8 bases not matched to a gene; V was cut back by 6 bases and J by 1 base. The germline V gene has CDR1 ENHRY and CDR2 SYGVKD. The CDR3 length is 15 residues.

The material sequenced was peripheral blood mononuclear cells (PBMCs), taken when the disease was refractory, from a patient treated with antithyroid drugs. This clonotype originated in a female donor with Graves disease. This chain joins TRBV10-3 and TRBJ2-7; 8 bases map to TRBD1. The CDR3 loop is CAIRMTGVGSYEQYF. In DNA, the CDR3 is TGTGCCATCAGGATGACAGGGGTGGGTTCCTACGAGCAGTACTTC.